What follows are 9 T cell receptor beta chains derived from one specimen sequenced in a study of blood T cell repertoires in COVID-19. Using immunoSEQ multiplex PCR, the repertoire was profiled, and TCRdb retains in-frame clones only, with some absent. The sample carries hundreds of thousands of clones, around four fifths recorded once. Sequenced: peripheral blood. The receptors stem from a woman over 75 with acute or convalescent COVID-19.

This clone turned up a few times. The CDR3 sequence is CASSPITGEKLFF. DNA of the CDR3: TGTGCCAGCTCACCAATTACGGGGGAAAAACTGTTTTTT. The V and J genes are TRBV18 and TRBJ1-4; D ambiguous. The CDR3 loop spans 13 amino acids. In germline, CDR1 is KGHSH, CDR2 LQKENI. Trimming removed 2 bases from V and 8 bases from J, with 9 bases in between.

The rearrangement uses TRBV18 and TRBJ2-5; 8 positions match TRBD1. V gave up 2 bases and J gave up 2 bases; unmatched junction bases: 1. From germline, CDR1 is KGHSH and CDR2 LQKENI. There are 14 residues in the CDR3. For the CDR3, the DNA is TGTGCCAGCTCACCAAACAGGGGGCAAGAGACCCAGTACTTC. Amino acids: CASSPNRGQETQYF.

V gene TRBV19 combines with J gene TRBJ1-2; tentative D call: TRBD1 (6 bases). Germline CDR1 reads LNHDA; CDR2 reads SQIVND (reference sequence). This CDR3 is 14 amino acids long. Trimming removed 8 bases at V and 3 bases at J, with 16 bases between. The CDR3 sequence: CASGLGAEYYGYTF. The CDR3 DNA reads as TGTGCCAGTGGTTTGGGGGCTGAGTACTATGGCTACACCTTC.

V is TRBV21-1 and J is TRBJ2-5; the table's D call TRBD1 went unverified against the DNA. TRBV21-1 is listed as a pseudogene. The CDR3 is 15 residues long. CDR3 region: CASSKGAGHQETQYF. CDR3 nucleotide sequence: TGTGCCAGCAGCAAGGGGGCCGGGCATCAAGAGACCCAGTACTTC.

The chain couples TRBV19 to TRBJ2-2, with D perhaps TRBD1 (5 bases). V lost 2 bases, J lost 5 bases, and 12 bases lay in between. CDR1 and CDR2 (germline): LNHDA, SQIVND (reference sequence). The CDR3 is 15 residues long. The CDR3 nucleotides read TGTGCCAGTAGTATAACGCAGGGTAGGACCGGGGAGCTGTTTTTT. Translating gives CASSITQGRTGELFF.

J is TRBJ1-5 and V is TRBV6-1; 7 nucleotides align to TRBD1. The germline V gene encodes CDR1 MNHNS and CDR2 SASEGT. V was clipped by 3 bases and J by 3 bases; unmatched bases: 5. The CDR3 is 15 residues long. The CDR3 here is CASSDQGGVNQPQHF. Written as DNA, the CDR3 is TGTGCCAGCAGTGATCAGGGGGGAGTCAATCAGCCCCAGCATTTT.

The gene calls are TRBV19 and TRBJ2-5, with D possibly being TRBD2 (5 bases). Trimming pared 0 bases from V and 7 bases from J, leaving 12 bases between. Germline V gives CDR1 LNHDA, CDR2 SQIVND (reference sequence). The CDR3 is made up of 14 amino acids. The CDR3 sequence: CASSIDPLSGTQYF. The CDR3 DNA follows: TGTGCCAGTAGTATAGATCCCTTAAGCGGGACCCAGTACTTC.

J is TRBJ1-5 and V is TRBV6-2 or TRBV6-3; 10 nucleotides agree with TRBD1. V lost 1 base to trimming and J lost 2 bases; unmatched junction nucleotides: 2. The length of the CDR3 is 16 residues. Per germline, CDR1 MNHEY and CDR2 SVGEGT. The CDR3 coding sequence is TGTGCCAGCAGTTACTGGGACAGGGGAGGCAATCAGCCCCAGCATTTT. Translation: CASSYWDRGGNQPQHF.

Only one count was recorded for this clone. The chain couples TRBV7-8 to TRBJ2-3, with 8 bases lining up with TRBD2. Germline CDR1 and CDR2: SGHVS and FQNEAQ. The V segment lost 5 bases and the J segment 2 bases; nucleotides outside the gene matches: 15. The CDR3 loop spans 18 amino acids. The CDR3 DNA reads TGTGCCAGCAGCGACCAGCAGATGGCGGGGGGAAACACAGATACGCAGTATTTT. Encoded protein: CASSDQQMAGGNTDTQYF. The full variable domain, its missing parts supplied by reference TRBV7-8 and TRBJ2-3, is GAGVSQSPRYKVAKRGQDVALRCDPISGHVSLFWYQQALGQGPEFLTYFQNEAQLDKSGLPSDRFFAERPEGSVSTLKIQRTQQEDSAVYLCASSDQQMAGGNTDTQYFGPGTRLTVL.